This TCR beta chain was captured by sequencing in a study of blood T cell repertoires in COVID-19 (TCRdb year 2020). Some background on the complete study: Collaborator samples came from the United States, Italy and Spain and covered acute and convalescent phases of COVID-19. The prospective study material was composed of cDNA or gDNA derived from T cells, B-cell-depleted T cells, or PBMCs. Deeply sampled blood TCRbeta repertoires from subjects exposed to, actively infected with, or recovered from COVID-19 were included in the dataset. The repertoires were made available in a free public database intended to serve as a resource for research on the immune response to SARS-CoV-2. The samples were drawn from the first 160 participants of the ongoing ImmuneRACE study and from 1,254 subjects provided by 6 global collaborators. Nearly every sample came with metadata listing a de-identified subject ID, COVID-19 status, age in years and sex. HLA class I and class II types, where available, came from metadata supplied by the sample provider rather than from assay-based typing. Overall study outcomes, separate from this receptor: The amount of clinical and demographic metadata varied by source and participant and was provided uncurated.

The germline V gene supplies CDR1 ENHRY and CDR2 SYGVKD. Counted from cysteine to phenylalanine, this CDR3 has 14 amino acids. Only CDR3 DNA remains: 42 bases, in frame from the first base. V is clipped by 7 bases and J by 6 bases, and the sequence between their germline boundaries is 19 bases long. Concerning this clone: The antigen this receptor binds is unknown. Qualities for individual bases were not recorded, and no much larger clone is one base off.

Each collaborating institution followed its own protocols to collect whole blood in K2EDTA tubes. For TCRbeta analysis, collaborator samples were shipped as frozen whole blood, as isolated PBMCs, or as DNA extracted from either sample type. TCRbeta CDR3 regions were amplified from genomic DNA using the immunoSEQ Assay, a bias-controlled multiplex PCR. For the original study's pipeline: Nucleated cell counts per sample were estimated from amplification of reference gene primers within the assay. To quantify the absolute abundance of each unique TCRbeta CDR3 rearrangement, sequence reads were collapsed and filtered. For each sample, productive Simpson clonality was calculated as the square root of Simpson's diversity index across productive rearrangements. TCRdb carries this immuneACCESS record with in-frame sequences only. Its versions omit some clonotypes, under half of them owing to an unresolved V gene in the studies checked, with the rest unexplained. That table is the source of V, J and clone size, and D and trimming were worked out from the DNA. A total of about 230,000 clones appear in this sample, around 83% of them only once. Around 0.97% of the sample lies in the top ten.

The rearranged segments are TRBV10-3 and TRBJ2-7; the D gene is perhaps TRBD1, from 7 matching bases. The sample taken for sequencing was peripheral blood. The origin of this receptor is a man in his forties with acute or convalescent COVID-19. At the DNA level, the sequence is TGTGCCATCACCGCTAAGGAGGGGGCAGGCGAGCAGTACTTC. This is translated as CAITAKEGAGEQYF.